These 10 T cell receptor beta chains share one sample of origin, sequenced in a study of beta chain features in type 1 diabetes. Since all of the isolated RNA was reverse transcribed, expressed TCRB transcripts were what got sequenced. Libraries were prepared by immunoSEQ multiplex PCR; TCRdb keeps only in-frame clonotypes and omits some of them. This table holds some 150,000 clones, 9% to 10% found once. Sample: central memory CD4+ T cells from blood. Receptors originate from a woman between 35 and 50 years old in good health.

The V gene is TRBV6-6, the J gene TRBJ1-3; the D is unclear. The germline V and J ends were trimmed by 6 bases and 0 bases, with 6 bases remaining between them. The CDR3 length is 13 residues. Germline CDR1 reads MNHNY; CDR2 reads SVGAGI (reference sequence). The CDR3 loop reads CASSLSSGNTIYF. CDR3 coding DNA: TGTGCCAGCAGCCTTAGCTCTGGAAACACCATATATTTT.

This clone was observed a few times. The gene calls are TRBV6-5 and TRBJ2-3; tentative D call: TRBD2 (5 bases). From germline, CDR1 is MNHEY and CDR2 SVGAGI. CDR3 length: 14 residues. V lost 10 bases and J lost 6, with 20 bases in between. The CDR3 DNA reads TGTGCCACCTGTCGAAGGACTCGTACCGATACGCAGTATTTT. Translated, it gives CATCRRTRTDTQYF.

This clone was counted at least ten times. V is TRBV4-3 and J is TRBJ2-5; D is unclear. V lost 1 base, J lost 7 bases, and 10 bases lay in between. Germline V gives CDR1 LGHNA, CDR2 YSLEER. The CDR3 is made up of 13 amino acids. CDR3 in DNA: TGCGCCAGCAGCCAAGCCGGTCTCGGGACCCAGTACTTC. This sequence encodes CASSQAGLGTQYF.

This clone was seen a handful of times. The chain is built from TRBV23-1 and TRBJ2-2; D is perhaps TRBD1 (5 bases). TRBV23-1 is treated as an ORF (open reading frame) with a function not yet certain. V lost 6 bases, J lost 6 bases, and 26 bases lay in between. The CDR3 is 18 residues long. As DNA, the CDR3 is TGCGCCAGCAGCCCCGACTCGTGGACAACCCAAACCCCCGGGGAGCTGTTTTTT. Translating gives CASSPDSWTTQTPGELFF.

This clone has a handful of counts. This chain joins TRBV6-1 and TRBJ2-3, with TRBD2 as a possible D gene (5 bases). Per germline, CDR1 MNHNS and CDR2 SASEGT. The CDR3 has 17 residues. V dropped 0 bases and J dropped 2 bases, with 15 bases sitting between them. CDR3 region: CASSEAGFTRDTDTQYF. CDR3 DNA sequence: TGTGCCAGCAGTGAAGCCGGGTTTACTCGGGACACAGATACGCAGTATTTT.

The gene calls are TRBV5-1 and TRBJ2-5; maybe TRBD2 (6 bases). This CDR3 is 15 amino acids long. Looked up from germline, CDR1 is SGHRS and CDR2 is YFSETQ. Trimming pared 2 bases from V and 5 bases from J, leaving 16 bases between. CDR3 DNA sequence: TGCGCCAGCAGCTTCGGTGCGGGGAATGGGGAGACCCAGTACTTC. It yields the protein CASSFGAGNGETQYF.

This clone was picked up many times. The chain couples TRBV15 to TRBJ2-1; D is unresolved. V lost 1 base and J 0 bases, leaving 7 bases between the germline ends. Germline values: CDR1 LNHNV, CDR2 YYDKDF (reference sequence). There are 15 residues in the CDR3. The CDR3 nucleotides are TGTGCCACCAGCAGAGGCTCGAGCTCCTACAATGAGCAGTTCTTC. Its protein product is CATSRGSSSYNEQFF.

V usage is TRBV6-1 and J usage is TRBJ2-5, with D perhaps TRBD1 (6 bases). The V end was cut by 7 bases, the J end by 10 bases, with 19 bases between. From germline, CDR1 is MNHNS and CDR2 SASEGT. The CDR3 totals 13 residues. In DNA, the CDR3 is TGTGCCAGCAAATTGGGGGCCCTAAAGGACCAGTACTTC. The encoded protein is CASKLGALKDQYF.

The chain is built from TRBV18 and TRBJ2-1; the D gene is possibly TRBD2 (7 bases). This CDR3 contains 14 residues. The germline CDR1 and CDR2 sequences are KGHSH and LQKENI. V was cut by 5 bases and J by 8 bases, with 16 bases left in between. This CDR3 is CASSIRGAMDEQFF. The CDR3 nucleotides read TGTGCCAGCTCAATCCGGGGGGCTATGGATGAGCAGTTCTTC.

This sequence joins TRBV5-1 and TRBJ2-3, with D unclear. This CDR3 comprises 16 residues. The V end was cut by 7 bases, the J end by 3 bases, with 21 bases between. Germline V CDR1 and CDR2: SGHRS, YFSETQ. Here the CDR3 reads CASLPAERFSTDTQYF. As DNA, the CDR3 is TGCGCCAGCCTCCCAGCCGAGCGATTTTCTACAGATACGCAGTATTTT.